The rows below give T cell receptor beta chains drawn from one sample of a study of OX40 agonist ivuxolimab in advanced cancers. Repertoires were generated with immunoSEQ multiplex PCR, while TCRdb's copy carries only in-frame clones and drops some. The sample includes tens of thousands of clones, about nine tenths of them seen just once. Sequences were derived from CD4+ or CD8+ T cells sorted from blood, sampled in a trial of the OX40 agonist ivuxolimab. The source is an adult with an advanced solid tumor such as melanoma, head and neck, liver or kidney cancer. Each CDR3 is given with its conserved first and last residue. D genes are given only for firm matches. Not all rows give a size; the values are once, few, many and, for expanded clones, a class.

d_gene	len	abundance	v_gene	j_gene	CDR3aa	CDR3nt
-	12	-	TRBV30	TRBJ2-7	CAWSFSGDEQYF	TGTGCCTGGAGTTTCTCAGGCGACGAGCAGTACTTC
TRBD1	16	-	TRBV28	TRBJ2-4	CASSPRTGGDKNIQYF	TGTGCCAGCAGTCCGAGGACAGGGGGAGACAAAAACATTCAGTACTTC
-	13	-	TRBV7-9	TRBJ1-1	CASSDQVNTEAFF	TGTGCCAGCAGCGATCAAGTGAACACTGAAGCTTTCTTT
-	11	-	TRBV6-5	TRBJ1-1	CASSSQIEAFF	TGTGCCAGCAGCTCACAGATTGAAGCTTTCTTT
TRBD2	18	once	TRBV4-1	TRBJ2-1	CASSQVVREGGIYNEQFF	TGCGCCAGCAGCCAAGTAGTTCGGGAGGGCGGGATCTACAATGAGCAGTTCTTC
-	15	-	TRBV5-1	TRBJ1-5	CASSPSDSSRQPQHF	TGCGCCAGCAGCCCGAGTGACAGCTCGAGACAGCCCCAGCATTTT
-	14	-	TRBV29-1	TRBJ1-2	CSVEDRGGYYGYTF	TGCAGCGTTGAAGATCGCGGGGGCTACTATGGCTACACCTTC
TRBD1	14	-	TRBV27	TRBJ1-2	CAGRSVRGHYGYTF	TGTGCCGGCAGGTCGGTAAGGGGGCACTATGGCTACACCTTC
TRBD1	14	-	TRBV5-6	TRBJ1-2	CASSRDRNYYGYTF	TGTGCCAGCAGTCGGGACAGGAACTACTATGGCTACACCTTC
-	13	-	TRBV10-3	TRBJ1-1	CAISETPTGGAFF	TGTGCCATCAGTGAGACACCGACAGGAGGGGCTTTCTTT
-	15	-	TRBV28	TRBJ1-1	CASSLASITLIEAFF	TGTGCCAGCAGTTTGGCCAGTATTACGCTCATTGAAGCTTTCTTT
-	16	-	TRBV28	TRBJ1-5	CASSSDSLEGNQPQHF	TGTGCCAGCAGTTCGGACAGTCTGGAAGGCAATCAGCCCCAGCATTTT
-	12	-	TRBV6-1	TRBJ1-5	CASSDPNQPQHF	TGTGCCAGCAGTGACCCGAATCAGCCCCAGCATTTT
TRBD1	14	-	TRBV29-1	TRBJ1-2	CSVVTTGLDYGYTF	TGCAGCGTGGTCACGACAGGGCTCGACTATGGCTACACCTTC
-	14	-	TRBV6-1	TRBJ2-2	CASVVWLNTGELFF	TGTGCCAGCGTGGTGTGGTTAAACACCGGGGAGCTGTTTTTT
TRBD2	14	-	TRBV2	TRBJ2-7	CASSEPAGAYEQYF	TGTGCCAGCAGTGAACCAGCGGGAGCATACGAGCAGTACTTC
-	12	-	TRBV10-3	TRBJ1-1	CAISESPLRAFF	TGTGCCATCAGTGAGTCGCCCCTTAGAGCTTTCTTT
-	11	-	TRBV6-5	TRBJ2-3	CASMREDTQYF	TGTGCCAGCATGAGGGAAGATACGCAGTATTTT
-	13	-	TRBV27	TRBJ2-1	CASSFRDLNEQFF	TGTGCCAGCAGTTTCAGGGACCTCAATGAGCAGTTCTTC
TRBD2	15	-	TRBV10-3	TRBJ2-1	CAISETSGRRGEQFF	TGTGCCATCAGTGAAACTAGCGGGAGGAGGGGTGAGCAGTTCTTC
-	14	-	TRBV6-5	TRBJ1-1	CASRLDSLNTEAFF	TGTGCCAGCAGATTGGACAGTTTGAACACTGAAGCTTTCTTT
TRBD1	16	-	TRBV9	TRBJ2-2	CASSVETGQMTGELFF	TGTGCCAGCAGCGTGGAAACGGGACAGATGACCGGGGAGCTGTTTTTT
TRBD1	17	-	TRBV5-1	TRBJ2-6	CASSSRDRMGGANVLTF	TGCGCCAGCAGCTCCCGGGACAGGATGGGCGGGGCCAACGTCCTGACTTTC
-	14	-	TRBV5-4	TRBJ2-5	CASSSQGSLETQYF	TGTGCCAGCAGCTCACAGGGAAGTCTGGAGACCCAGTACTTC
-	12	many	TRBV29-1	TRBJ1-5	CSVAGLNQPQHF	TGCAGCGTTGCAGGTCTCAATCAGCCCCAGCATTTT
-	13	-	TRBV30	TRBJ1-2	CAWSEHENYGYTF	TGTGCCTGGAGCGAACACGAAAACTATGGCTACACCTTC
TRBD1	16	-	TRBV15	TRBJ1-4	CATSKDGDRYWEKLFF	TGTGCCACCAGCAAAGATGGGGACAGGTATTGGGAAAAACTGTTTTTT
-	15	once	TRBV27	TRBJ2-2	CASGEDRRRTGGLFF	TGTGCCAGCGGAGAAGACAGGCGGAGGACCGGGGGGCTGTTTTTT
TRBD1	16	-	TRBV4-1	TRBJ2-5	CASSPLGQGFQETQYF	TGCGCCAGCAGCCCGCTGGGACAGGGATTCCAAGAGACCCAGTACTTC
-	14	-	TRBV7-6	TRBJ2-2	CASRTAVSDGELFF	TGTGCCAGCAGAACAGCAGTCAGCGACGGGGAGCTGTTTTTT
TRBD1	16	-	TRBV5-1	TRBJ1-4	CASSMGRQGGEEKLFF	TGCGCCAGCAGTATGGGGCGACAGGGCGGGGAAGAAAAACTGTTTTTT
-	13	-	TRBV18	TRBJ2-1	CASSNMGANEQFF	TGTGCCAGCTCAAATATGGGAGCCAATGAGCAGTTCTTC
TRBD1	15	-	TRBV28	TRBJ1-2	CASSSTGDINYGYTF	TGTGCCAGCAGCTCCACAGGGGACATTAACTATGGCTACACCTTC
-	15	once	TRBV5-1	TRBJ1-4	CASSYGQGRDEKLFF	TGCGCCAGCAGTTATGGGCAGGGAAGAGATGAAAAACTGTTTTTT
TRBD2	16	-	TRBV7-6	TRBJ2-5	CASSLVVAGGGETQYF	TGTGCCAGCAGCTTAGTCGTTGCGGGGGGAGGAGAGACCCAGTACTTC
-	14	-	TRBV29-1	TRBJ1-5	CSVAPGGNNQPQHF	TGCAGCGTTGCCCCGGGGGGCAACAATCAGCCCCAGCATTTT
-	13	-	TRBV6-5	TRBJ1-5	CASSSSPGQPQHF	TGTGCCAGCAGTTCGTCACCCGGACAGCCCCAGCATTTT
-	13	once	TRBV6-5	TRBJ1-2	CASSTDRNYGYTF	TGTGCCAGCAGTACAGACCGAAACTATGGCTACACCTTC
TRBD1	15	-	TRBV11-3	TRBJ2-1	CASSLGQGIPNEQFF	TGTGCCAGCAGCTTAGGACAGGGAATCCCTAATGAGCAGTTCTTC
-	11	few	TRBV7-9	TRBJ1-1	CASSFGPEAFF	TGTGCCAGCAGTTTTGGGCCTGAAGCTTTCTTT
-	16	-	TRBV2	TRBJ2-2	CASSEALALNTGELFF	TGTGCCAGCAGTGAGGCCCTAGCGCTGAACACCGGGGAGCTGTTTTTT
-	14	-	TRBV4-3	TRBJ2-1	CASSQDRQMDEQFF	TGCGCCAGCAGCCAAGATAGGCAGATGGATGAGCAGTTCTTC
-	13	-	TRBV2	TRBJ2-7	CASSEAGPYEQYF	TGTGCCAGCAGTGAAGCAGGGCCCTACGAGCAGTACTTC
TRBD1	15	-	TRBV7-9	TRBJ1-2	CASSSNPGQGAGYTF	TGTGCCAGCAGCTCTAACCCGGGACAGGGGGCGGGCTACACCTTC
TRBD2	15	-	TRBV25-1	TRBJ2-7	CASSEGSGTLGEQYF	TGTGCCAGCAGTGAAGGCAGCGGGACCCTCGGAGAGCAGTACTTC
-	11	once	TRBV20-1	TRBJ1-5	CSAQSYGPQHF	TGCAGTGCGCAATCTTACGGGCCCCAGCATTTT
-	12	-	TRBV7-3	TRBJ1-1	CASSLSGTEAFF	TGTGCCAGCAGCTTGTCGGGCACTGAAGCTTTCTTT
-	15	few	TRBV7-2	TRBJ1-4	CASSPRSTTNEKLFF	TGTGCCAGCAGCCCCCGAAGCACAACTAATGAAAAACTGTTTTTT
-	10	-	TRBV29-1	TRBJ2-1	CSVGGPEQFF	TGCAGCGTCGGGGGGCCTGAGCAGTTCTTC
-	17	-	TRBV7-8	TRBJ1-3	CASSYARGQISGSTIYF	TGTGCCAGCAGCTACGCCCGGGGACAAATCTCTGGAAGCACCATATATTTT
-	16	-	TRBV14	TRBJ2-7	CASSKTEGRFSYEQYF	TGTGCCAGCAGCAAAACCGAAGGCAGGTTCTCCTACGAGCAGTACTTC
-	14	-	TRBV2	TRBJ1-1	CASSGEGPRTEAFF	TGTGCCAGCAGTGGGGAGGGACCCAGGACTGAAGCTTTCTTT
-	15	-	TRBV5-5	TRBJ2-5	CASSLIPQIQETQYF	TGTGCCAGCAGCTTGATACCGCAGATACAAGAGACCCAGTACTTC
TRBD2	15	once	TRBV5-4	TRBJ2-3	CASSLGLAGADTQYF	TGTGCCAGCAGCTTGGGACTAGCGGGAGCAGATACGCAGTATTTT
TRBD1	15	-	TRBV5-1	TRBJ2-7	CASSLGDRGSYEQYF	TGCGCCAGCAGCTTAGGAGACAGGGGTTCCTACGAGCAGTACTTC
TRBD2	15	-	TRBV19	TRBJ2-1	CASSRTSGRYNEQFF	TGTGCCAGTAGCCGGACTAGCGGCAGATACAATGAGCAGTTCTTC